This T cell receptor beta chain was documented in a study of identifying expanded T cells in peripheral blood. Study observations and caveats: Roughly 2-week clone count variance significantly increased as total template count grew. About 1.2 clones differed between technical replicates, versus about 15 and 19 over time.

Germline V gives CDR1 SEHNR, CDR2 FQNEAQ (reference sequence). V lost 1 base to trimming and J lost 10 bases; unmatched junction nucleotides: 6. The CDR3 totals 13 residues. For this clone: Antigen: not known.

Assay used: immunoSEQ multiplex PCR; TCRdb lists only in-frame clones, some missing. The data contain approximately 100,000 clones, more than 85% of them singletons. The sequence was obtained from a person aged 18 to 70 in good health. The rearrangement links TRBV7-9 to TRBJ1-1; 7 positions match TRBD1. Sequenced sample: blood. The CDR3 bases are TGTGCCAGCAGCTTAGGGGACAGAAAGGGAGCTTTCTTT. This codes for CASSLGDRKGAFF.